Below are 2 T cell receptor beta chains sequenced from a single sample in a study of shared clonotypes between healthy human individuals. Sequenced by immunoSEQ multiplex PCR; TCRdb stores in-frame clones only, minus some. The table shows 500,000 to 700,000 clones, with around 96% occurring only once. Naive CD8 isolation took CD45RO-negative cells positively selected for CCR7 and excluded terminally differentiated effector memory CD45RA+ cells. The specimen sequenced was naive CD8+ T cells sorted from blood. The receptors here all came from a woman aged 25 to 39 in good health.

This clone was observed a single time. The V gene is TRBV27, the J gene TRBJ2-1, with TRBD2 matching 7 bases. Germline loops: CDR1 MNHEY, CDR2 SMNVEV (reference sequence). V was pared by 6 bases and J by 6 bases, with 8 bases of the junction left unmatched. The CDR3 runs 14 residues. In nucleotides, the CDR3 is TGTGCCAGCAGCCCTCGGGGCGGGAGCAATGAGCAGTTCTTC. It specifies CASSPRGGSNEQFF.

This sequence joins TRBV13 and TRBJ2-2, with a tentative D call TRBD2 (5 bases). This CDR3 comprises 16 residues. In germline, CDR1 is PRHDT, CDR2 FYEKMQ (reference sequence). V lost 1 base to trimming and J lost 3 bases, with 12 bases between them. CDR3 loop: CASSLETRSYTGELFF. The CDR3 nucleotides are TGTGCCAGCAGCTTAGAAACTAGAAGTTACACCGGGGAGCTGTTTTTT.